The present entry profiles one T cell receptor (beta chain) with its context. Antigen unknown. This record belongs to a study of shared clonotypes between healthy human individuals. Across the study: CD4 naive and memory got three plates each, CD8 naive two, CD8 memory one.

The CDR3 sequence is 14 residues long. V dropped 4 bases and J dropped 8; count of bases not matched to a gene: 8. Germline V gene data show CDR1 as SGHRS and CDR2 as YFSETQ. Study outcomes and limitations: Enrolling few donors narrowed the genetic and exposure-history diversity that was represented.

Data came from immunoSEQ multiplex PCR; TCRdb stores just in-frame clones and leaves some out. The repertoire holds about 2 million clones, with roughly 94% as singletons. The sample taken for sequencing was naive CD4+ T cells sorted from blood. Subset given: CD45RA+ positively selected. J is TRBJ1-4 and V is TRBV5-1; 7 positions agree with TRBD1. This TCR came from a man aged 18 to 35 in good health. CDR3 loop: CASSPTGAVEKLFF. CDR3 bases: TGCGCCAGCAGCCCTACAGGGGCTGTCGAAAAACTGTTTTTT.